The 14 T cell receptor beta chains in this list originate from one sample, sequenced in a study of identical twins. Via MiXCR, TCRdb re-called the 5' RACE reads, giving one row per CDR3 protein. Of under 300,000 distinct CDR3 sequences in the sample, over 5.5% were seen once. The sample was also linked to a second study, of T cells expressing NK-cell markers.

Sequenced: CD8+ T cells sorted from blood. The receptors here all came from a woman between 18 and 29 years old in good health.

This chain connects TRBV7-9 to TRBJ1-1; a weak D match, TRBD1 (5 bases). V was cut by 5 bases and J by 1 base, with 14 bases left in between. CDR3 size: 15 residues. Germline values: CDR1 SEHNR, CDR2 FQNEAQ (reference sequence). As DNA, the CDR3 is TGTGCCAGCAGCCTACCTGGGGGTTCGAACACTGAAGCTTTCTTT. Encoded protein: CASSLPGGSNTEAFF.

This clonotype came up many times. The chain has TRBV6-6 and TRBJ2-2, with 10 positions matching TRBD2. This CDR3 spans 18 amino acids. Trimming removed 6 bases from V and 0 bases from J; junction bases left unmatched: 10. CDR1 MNHNY and CDR2 SVGAGI come from the germline V gene (reference sequence). The CDR3 reads CASRRLAGAPANTGELFF. The CDR3 coding sequence is TGTGCCAGCAGGCGGCTAGCGGGAGCTCCCGCGAACACCGGGGAGCTGTTTTTT.

CDR3 loop: CAISESGKTQDSPLHF. The CDR3 DNA sequence: TGTGCCATCAGTGAGTCGGGGAAAACCCAAGATTCACCCCTCCACTTT. The V call is TRBV10-3, the J call TRBJ1-6; D not certain. This CDR3 comprises 16 residues. Between the trimmed V and J ends, which lost 0 bases and 8 bases, there was a span of 14 bases. In germline, CDR1 is ENHRY, CDR2 SYGVKD.

The V gene is TRBV20-1, the J gene TRBJ2-7; 7 bases are a match to TRBD2. CDR3 size: 13 residues. Germline V gene sequence: CDR1 DFQATT, CDR2 SNEGSKA (reference sequence). The V segment lost 6 bases and the J segment 2 bases; nucleotides outside the gene matches: 7. CDR3 amino acids: CSALAGLTYEQYF. CDR3 DNA: TGCAGTGCCTTAGCGGGTTTAACCTACGAGCAGTACTTC.

Of note for this clonotype: A much bigger clone sits one base away, suggesting this may be a read error. The chain uses TRBV11-2 and TRBJ2-7; D uncertain. Germline V gene sequence: CDR1 SGHAT, CDR2 FQNNGV. This CDR3 spans 13 amino acids. V gave up 3 bases and J gave up 8 bases, with 14 bases separating them. The CDR3 nucleotides read TGTGCCAGCAGCTTGGTCGAAGGGTACCAGCAGTACTTC. Protein: CASSLVEGYQQYF.

The chain uses TRBV6-1 and TRBJ2-1, with 12 bases aligning to TRBD1. CDR3 length: 15 residues. Trimming at V came to 5 bases and at J to 7 bases, leaving 6 bases not matched to a gene. Germline V lookup: CDR1 MNHNS, CDR2 SASEGT. The CDR3: CASSRDRGLGNEQFF. CDR3 bases: TGTGCCAGCAGTAGGGACAGGGGGCTCGGAAATGAGCAGTTCTTC.

This rearrangement joins TRBV29-1 to TRBJ2-1, with 10 bases that match TRBD2. There are 17 residues in the CDR3. The V gene end was trimmed by 7 bases and the J gene end by 5 bases; junction bases not matched to a gene: 17. Germline V gene sequence: CDR1 SQVTM, CDR2 ANQGSEA. This CDR3 reads CSAEGESGGAPHNEQFF. The CDR3, as DNA: TGCAGCGCCGAGGGGGAGAGCGGGGGGGCCCCCCACAATGAGCAGTTCTTC.

This clonotype has more than one count but fewer than ten. V usage is TRBV7-8 and J usage is TRBJ2-7, with a possible D match to TRBD1 (6 bases). The CDR3 is made up of 13 amino acids. Germline V CDR1 and CDR2: SGHVS, FQNEAQ. V was pared by 6 bases and J by 2 bases, with 11 bases between. The CDR3 DNA reads TGTGCCAGCAGTCGGGACAACACCTACGAGCAGTACTTC. This encodes CASSRDNTYEQYF.

The chain has TRBV20-1 and TRBJ2-2; D is unclear. The length of the CDR3 is 13 residues. The V and J ends lost 6 bases and 5 bases respectively, with 13 bases between them. Per the germline V gene, CDR1 is DFQATT and CDR2 is SNEGSKA (reference sequence). The chain's CDR3 is CSARELVTGELFF. The CDR3 DNA is TGCAGTGCACGAGAGTTGGTAACCGGGGAGCTGTTTTTT.

This clonotype occurred many times. V gene TRBV11-3 combines with J gene TRBJ2-7; D is uncertain. The CDR3 consists of 16 residues. Per the germline V gene, CDR1 is SGHNT and CDR2 is YENEEA. V was clipped by 0 bases and J by 1 base, with 13 bases between them. The CDR3 DNA reads TGTGCCAGCAGCTTAGATTGGGCCGATGAGTCCTACGAGCAGTACTTC. Translating it yields CASSLDWADESYEQYF.

This clonotype was observed many times. The V and J genes are TRBV7-9 and TRBJ2-1; D not resolved. The V end lost 1 base, the J end lost 0 bases, and 7 bases lay between the germline ends. Germline loops: CDR1 SEHNR, CDR2 FQNEAQ (reference sequence). The CDR3 is 15 amino acids. CDR3 loop: CASSLGYNSYNEQFF. The CDR3 coding sequence is TGTGCCAGCAGCTTAGGCTACAACTCCTACAATGAGCAGTTCTTC.

The rearrangement joins TRBV29-1 to TRBJ2-2; D gene unclear. Deletions cut 7 bases from V and 7 bases from J, with 16 bases between. This CDR3 has 13 amino acids. Germline CDR1 SQVTM, CDR2 ANQGSEA. Here the CDR3 DNA reads TGCAGCGCCGGGCCCCACACAAACGGGGAGCTGTTTTTT. Amino acids: CSAGPHTNGELFF.

This clonotype has a handful of counts. The chain links TRBV20-1 to TRBJ2-7, with 9 bases fitting TRBD2. Germline lookup yields CDR1 DFQATT and CDR2 SNEGSKA (reference sequence). V shed 6 bases, J shed 7 bases, and the junction held 13 bases outside the gene matches. This CDR3 comprises 14 residues. This CDR3 is CSALLTSGEEEQYF. CDR3 nucleotide sequence: TGCAGTGCCCTTCTGACTAGCGGAGAGGAAGAGCAGTACTTC.

The chain carries TRBV11-2 and TRBJ2-1, with 8 bases that match TRBD2. The CDR3 has 16 residues. V lost 5 bases, J lost 2 bases, and 8 bases stayed unmatched. CDR1 and CDR2 from the germline V gene are SGHAT and FQNNGV. The DNA for the CDR3 is TGTGCCAGCAGCCCCTTTAGCGGGACCCCCTACAATGAGCAGTTCTTC. Amino acids: CASSPFSGTPYNEQFF. The full variable domain, in which reference TRBV11-2 and TRBJ2-1 provide the parts outside the CDR3, is EAGVAQSPRYKIIEKRQSVAFWCNPISGHATLYWYQQILGQGPKLLIQFQNNGVVDDSQLPKDRFSAERLKGVDSTLKIQPAKLEDSAVYLCASSPFSGTPYNEQFFGPGTRLTVL.